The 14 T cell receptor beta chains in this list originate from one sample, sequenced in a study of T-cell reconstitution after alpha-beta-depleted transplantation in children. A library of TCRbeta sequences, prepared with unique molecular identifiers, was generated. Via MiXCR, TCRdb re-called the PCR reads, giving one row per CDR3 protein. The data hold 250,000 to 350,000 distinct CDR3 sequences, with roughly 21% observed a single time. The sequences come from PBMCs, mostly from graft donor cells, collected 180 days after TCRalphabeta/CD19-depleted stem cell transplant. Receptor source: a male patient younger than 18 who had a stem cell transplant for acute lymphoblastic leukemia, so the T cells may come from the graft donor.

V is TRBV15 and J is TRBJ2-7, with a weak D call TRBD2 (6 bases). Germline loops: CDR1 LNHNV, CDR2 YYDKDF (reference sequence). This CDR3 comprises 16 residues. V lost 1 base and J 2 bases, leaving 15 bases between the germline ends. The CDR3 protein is CATSRGGAALTYEQYF. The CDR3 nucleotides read TGTGCCACCAGCAGAGGCGGGGCGGCCTTGACCTACGAGCAGTACTTC. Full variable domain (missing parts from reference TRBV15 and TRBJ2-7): DAMVIQNPRYQVTQFGKPVTLSCSQTLNHNVMYWYQQKSSQAPKLLFHYYDKDFNNEADTPDNFQSRRPNTSFCFLDIRSPGLGDTAMYLCATSRGGAALTYEQYFGPGTRLTVT.

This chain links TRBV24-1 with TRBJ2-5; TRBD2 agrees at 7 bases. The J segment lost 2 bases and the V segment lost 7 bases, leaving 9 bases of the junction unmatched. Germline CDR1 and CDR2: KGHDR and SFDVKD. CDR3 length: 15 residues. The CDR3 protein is CATRDTSARQETQYF. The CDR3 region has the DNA TGTGCCACCAGGGATACTAGCGCTCGACAAGAGACCCAGTACTTC.

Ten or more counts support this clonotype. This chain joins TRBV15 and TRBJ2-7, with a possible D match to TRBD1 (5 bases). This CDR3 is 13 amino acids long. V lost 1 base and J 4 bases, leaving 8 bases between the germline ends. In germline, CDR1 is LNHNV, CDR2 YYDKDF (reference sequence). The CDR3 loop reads CATSRGAGYEQYF. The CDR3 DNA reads TGTGCCACCAGCAGAGGGGCAGGGTACGAGCAGTACTTC.

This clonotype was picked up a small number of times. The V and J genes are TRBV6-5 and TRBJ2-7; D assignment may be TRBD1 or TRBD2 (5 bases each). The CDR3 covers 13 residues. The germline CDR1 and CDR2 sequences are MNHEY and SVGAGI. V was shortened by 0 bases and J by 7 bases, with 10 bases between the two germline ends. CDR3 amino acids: CASSYSGRPEQYF. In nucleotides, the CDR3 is TGTGCCAGCAGTTACTCGGGACGGCCAGAGCAGTACTTC.

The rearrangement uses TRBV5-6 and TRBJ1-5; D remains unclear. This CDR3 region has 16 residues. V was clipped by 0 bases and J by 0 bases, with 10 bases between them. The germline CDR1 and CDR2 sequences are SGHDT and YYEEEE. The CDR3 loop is CASSLGAAYSNQPQHF. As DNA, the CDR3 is TGTGCCAGCAGCTTGGGGGCAGCCTATAGCAATCAGCCCCAGCATTTT.

The CDR3 protein is CASSPGGQGPTYEQYF. CDR3 DNA sequence: TGCGCCAGCAGCCCGGGCGGACAGGGACCCACCTACGAGCAGTACTTC. The chain is built from TRBV4-1 and TRBJ2-7; TRBD1 matches 8 bases. The CDR3 is made up of 16 amino acids. V lost 4 bases, J lost 2 bases, and 10 bases stayed unmatched. Germline CDR1 and CDR2: MGHRA and YSYEKL.

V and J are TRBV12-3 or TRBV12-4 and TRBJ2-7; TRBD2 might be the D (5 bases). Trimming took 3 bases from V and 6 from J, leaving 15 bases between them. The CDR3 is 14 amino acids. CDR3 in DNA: TGTGCCAGCAGTTTCTTGTTTAGCGCCCGCGAGCAGTACTTC. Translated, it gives CASSFLFSAREQYF.

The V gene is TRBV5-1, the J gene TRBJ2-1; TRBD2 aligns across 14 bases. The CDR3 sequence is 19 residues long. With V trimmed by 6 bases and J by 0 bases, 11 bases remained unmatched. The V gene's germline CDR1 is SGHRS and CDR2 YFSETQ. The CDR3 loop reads CASMVGTSGRGSSYNEQFF. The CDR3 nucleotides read TGCGCCAGCATGGTGGGGACTAGCGGGAGAGGTAGCTCCTACAATGAGCAGTTCTTC.

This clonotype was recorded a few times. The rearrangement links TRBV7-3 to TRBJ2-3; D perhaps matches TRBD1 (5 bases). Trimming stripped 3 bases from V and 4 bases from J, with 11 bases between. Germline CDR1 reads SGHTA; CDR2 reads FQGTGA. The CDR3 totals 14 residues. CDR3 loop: CASSFGRAADTQYF. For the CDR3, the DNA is TGTGCCAGCAGCTTTGGCAGGGCAGCAGATACGCAGTATTTT.

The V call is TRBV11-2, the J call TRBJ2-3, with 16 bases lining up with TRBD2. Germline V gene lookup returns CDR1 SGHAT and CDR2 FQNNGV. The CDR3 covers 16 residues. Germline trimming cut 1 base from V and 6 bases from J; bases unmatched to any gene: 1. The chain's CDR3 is CASSLGGLAGGDTQYF. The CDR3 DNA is TGTGCCAGCAGCTTAGGGGGACTAGCGGGAGGGGATACGCAGTATTTT. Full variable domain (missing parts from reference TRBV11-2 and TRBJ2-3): EAGVAQSPRYKIIEKRQSVAFWCNPISGHATLYWYQQILGQGPKLLIQFQNNGVVDDSQLPKDRFSAERLKGVDSTLKIQPAKLEDSAVYLCASSLGGLAGGDTQYFGPGTRLTVL.

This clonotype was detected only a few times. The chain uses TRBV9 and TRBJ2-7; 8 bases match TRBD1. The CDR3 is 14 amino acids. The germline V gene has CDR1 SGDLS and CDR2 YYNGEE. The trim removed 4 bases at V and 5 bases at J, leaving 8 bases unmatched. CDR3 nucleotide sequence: TGTGCCAGCAGCCCCGACAGGGGCCGCGACGAGCAGTACTTC. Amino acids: CASSPDRGRDEQYF.

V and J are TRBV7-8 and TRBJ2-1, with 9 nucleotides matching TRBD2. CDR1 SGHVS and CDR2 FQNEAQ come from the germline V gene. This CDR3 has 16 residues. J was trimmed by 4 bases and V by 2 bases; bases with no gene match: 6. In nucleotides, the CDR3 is TGTGCCAGCAGCTTAAATTGGCGGGAGGGGTACAATGAGCAGTTCTTC. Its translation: CASSLNWREGYNEQFF.

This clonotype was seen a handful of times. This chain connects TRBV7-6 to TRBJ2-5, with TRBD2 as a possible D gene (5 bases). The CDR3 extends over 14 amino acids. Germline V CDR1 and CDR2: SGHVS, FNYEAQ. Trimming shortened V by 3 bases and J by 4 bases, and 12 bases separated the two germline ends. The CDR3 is CASSLASRPETQYF. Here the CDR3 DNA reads TGTGCCAGCAGCTTGGCTAGCAGGCCAGAGACCCAGTACTTC.

The CDR3 sequence: CASSFGGLGPYEQYF. Written as DNA, the CDR3 is TGTGCCAGCAGTTTCGGGGGGCTAGGGCCCTACGAGCAGTACTTC. The rearrangement links TRBV27 to TRBJ2-7, with TRBD2 as a possible D gene (7 bases). The CDR3 runs to 15 residues. Trimming cost V 3 bases and J 2 bases, with 14 bases left between them. Per germline, CDR1 MNHEY and CDR2 SMNVEV (reference sequence).